The clone carrying this TCR beta chain has just a few counts. By quantitative 5'-RACE with molecular barcodes, the TCR beta libraries were made. TCRdb reprocessed the 5' RACE reads with MiXCR, giving one entry per CDR3 protein. The data contain about 170,000 distinct CDR3 sequences, 15% to 20% of them seen just once; the ten biggest clones take up approximately 7.8%. J gave up 3 bases and V 3 bases, and 7 bases lay outside the gene matches. CDR3 length: 16 amino acids. From germline, CDR1 is MGHRA and CDR2 YSYEKL. These data come from a study of CD8 T cells in ankylosing spondylitis. This clonotype was obtained from a male donor with ankylosing spondylitis or in good health (not recorded which). The V gene is TRBV4-1, the J gene TRBJ2-2; 7 bases match TRBD2. Sequencing was carried out using blood, either unsorted or a sorted T cell fraction (not recorded which). CDR3 sequence (DNA): TGCGCCAGCAGCCATTTTCAGGCGGGAGACACCGGGGAGCTGTTTTTT. Translated: CASSHFQAGDTGELFF.